The 9 T cell receptor beta chains below all came from one sample that was sequenced in a study of blood T cell repertoires in COVID-19. Sequencing used immunoSEQ multiplex PCR; TCRdb keeps in-frame clones, though not all of them. This table has 55,000 to 80,000 clones, 88% appearing once. Input material: peripheral blood. The receptor set was obtained from a human donor in a cohort sampled during active COVID-19.

The gene calls are TRBV6-5 and TRBJ1-2; unclear D gene. CDR1 and CDR2 from the germline V gene are MNHEY and SVGAGI. The CDR3 covers 14 residues. V was shortened by 5 bases and J by 2 bases, with 12 bases between the two germline ends. The CDR3: CASSQFDRNYGYTF. The CDR3 DNA reads as TGTGCCAGCAGTCAATTCGATCGGAACTATGGCTACACCTTC.

The chain employs TRBV28 and TRBJ1-3; no firm D call. The CDR3 is made up of 15 amino acids. Trimming pared 3 bases from V and 0 bases from J, leaving 9 bases between. From germline, CDR1 is MDHEN and CDR2 SYDVKM. In DNA, the CDR3 is TGTGCCAGCAGTTTGGAGACGGCCTCTGGAAACACCATATATTTT. It is translated as CASSLETASGNTIYF.

This chain connects TRBV5-1 to TRBJ2-1, with TRBD1 matching over 8 bases. The CDR3 spans 18 residues. The germline CDR1 and CDR2 sequences are SGHRS and YFSETQ. The V gene end was trimmed by 0 bases and the J gene end by 4 bases; junction bases not matched to a gene: 12. CDR3 loop: CASSLGETWTGHYNEQFF. The CDR3 bases are TGCGCCAGCAGCTTGGGGGAAACTTGGACAGGGCATTACAATGAGCAGTTCTTC. The whole variable domain, filled in from reference TRBV5-1 and TRBJ2-1, reads KAGVTQTPRYLIKTRGQQVTLSCSPISGHRSVSWYQQTPGQGLQFLFEYFSETQRNKGNFPGRFSGRQFSNSRSEMNVSTLELGDSALYLCASSLGETWTGHYNEQFFGPGTRLTVL.

The CDR3 sequence is CASSEDRKGDEQYF. The CDR3 DNA sequence: TGCGCCAGCAGTGAGGACAGGAAGGGGGACGAGCAGTACTTC. V is TRBV10-2 and J is TRBJ2-7, with a possible D match to TRBD1 (6 bases). V shed 2 bases and J shed 5 bases, with 13 bases lying between them. This CDR3 region has 14 residues. From germline, CDR1 is WSHSY and CDR2 SAAADI.

This rearrangement joins TRBV2 to TRBJ2-5, with D possibly being TRBD1 (5 bases). CDR1 is SNHLY and CDR2 is FYNNEI in the germline V gene. The CDR3 contains 15 residues. The V and J ends lost 4 bases and 5 bases respectively, with 17 bases between them. The CDR3 nucleotides are TGTGCCAGCAGTGCCCCAGGGTTGGTCGCGGAGACCCAGTACTTC. Residues: CASSAPGLVAETQYF.

This chain links TRBV5-4 with TRBJ1-2; 9 bases fit TRBD1. V shed 4 bases, J shed 7 bases, and the junction held 2 bases outside the gene matches. This CDR3 has 12 residues. Germline values: CDR1 SGHNT, CDR2 YYREEE (reference sequence). The CDR3 here is CASSQGQGGYTF. The CDR3 DNA follows: TGTGCCAGCAGCCAGGGACAGGGTGGCTACACCTTC. Looking up the rest from reference TRBV5-4 and TRBJ1-2 gives the full variable domain: ETGVTQSPTHLIKTRGQQVTLRCSSQSGHNTVSWYQQALGQGPQFIFQYYREEENGRGNFPPRFSGLQFPNYSSELNVNALELDDSALYLCASSQGQGGYTFGSGTRLTVV.

This clone has just a few counts. The chain carries TRBV4-2 and TRBJ1-6; the D gene is possibly TRBD1 (6 bases). This CDR3 spans 16 amino acids. Germline loops: CDR1 LGHNA, CDR2 YNFKEQ. The ends were cut back, 1 base at V and 11 bases at J, with 18 bases in the middle. Here the CDR3 reads CASSQGGQGFGPPLHF. The CDR3 DNA sequence: TGTGCCAGCAGCCAAGGGGGTCAGGGGTTCGGACCACCCCTCCACTTT.

The J gene is TRBJ1-2, the V gene TRBV19; D unresolved. CDR1 and CDR2 (germline): LNHDA, SQIVND (reference sequence). CDR3 length: 15 amino acids. The ends were cut back, 0 bases at V and 4 bases at J, with 12 bases in the middle. CDR3: CASSIDGLWTYGYTF. CDR3 in DNA: TGTGCCAGTAGTATAGATGGACTGTGGACCTATGGCTACACCTTC.

This chain connects TRBV2 to TRBJ1-2; D is perhaps TRBD1 (5 bases). The CDR3 totals 13 residues. V lost 4 bases and J 8 bases, leaving 14 bases between the germline ends. Germline-derived CDR1 and CDR2 are SNHLY and FYNNEI. CDR3 coding DNA: TGTGCCAGCAGTGGGACATCTGGTATGGGCTACACCTTC. Protein product: CASSGTSGMGYTF.